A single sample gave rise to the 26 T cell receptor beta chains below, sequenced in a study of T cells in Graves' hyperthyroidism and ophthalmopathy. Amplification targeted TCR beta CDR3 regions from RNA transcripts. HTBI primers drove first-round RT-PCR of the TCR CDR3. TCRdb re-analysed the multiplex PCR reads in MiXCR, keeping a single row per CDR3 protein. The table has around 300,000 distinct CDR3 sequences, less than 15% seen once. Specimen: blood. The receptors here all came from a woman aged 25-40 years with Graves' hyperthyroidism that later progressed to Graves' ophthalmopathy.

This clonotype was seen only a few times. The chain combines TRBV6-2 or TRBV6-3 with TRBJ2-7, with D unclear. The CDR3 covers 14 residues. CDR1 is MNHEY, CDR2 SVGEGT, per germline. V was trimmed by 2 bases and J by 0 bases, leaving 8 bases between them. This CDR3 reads CASSYTDSSYEQYF. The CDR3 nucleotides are TGTGCCAGCAGTTACACAGATTCCTCCTACGAGCAGTACTTC.

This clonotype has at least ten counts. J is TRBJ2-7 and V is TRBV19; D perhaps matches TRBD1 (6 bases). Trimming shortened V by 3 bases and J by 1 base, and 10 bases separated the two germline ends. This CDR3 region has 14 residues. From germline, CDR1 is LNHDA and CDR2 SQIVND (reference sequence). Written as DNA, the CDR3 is TGTGCCAGTAGTATGCAGGGGTTGTCCTACGAGCAGTACTTC. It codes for CASSMQGLSYEQYF.

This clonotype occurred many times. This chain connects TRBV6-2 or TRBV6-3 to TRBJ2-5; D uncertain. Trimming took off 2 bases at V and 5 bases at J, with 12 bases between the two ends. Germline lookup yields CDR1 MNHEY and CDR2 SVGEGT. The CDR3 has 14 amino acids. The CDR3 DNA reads TGTGCCAGCAGTTACGTAGAATTGGTGGAGACCCAGTACTTC. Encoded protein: CASSYVELVETQYF.

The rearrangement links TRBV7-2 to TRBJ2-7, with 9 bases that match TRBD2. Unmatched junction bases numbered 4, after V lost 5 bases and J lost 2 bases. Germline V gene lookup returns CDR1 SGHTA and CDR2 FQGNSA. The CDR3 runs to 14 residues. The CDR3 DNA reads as TGTGCCAGCAGCAGAGGCGGGGGGGCCTACGAGCAGTACTTC. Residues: CASSRGGGAYEQYF.

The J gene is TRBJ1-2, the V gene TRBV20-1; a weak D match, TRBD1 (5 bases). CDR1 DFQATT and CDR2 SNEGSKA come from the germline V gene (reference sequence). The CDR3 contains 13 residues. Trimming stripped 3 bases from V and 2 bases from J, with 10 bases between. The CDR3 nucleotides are TGCAGTGCTAGCATAGGGACGAACTATGGCTACACCTTC. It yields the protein CSASIGTNYGYTF.

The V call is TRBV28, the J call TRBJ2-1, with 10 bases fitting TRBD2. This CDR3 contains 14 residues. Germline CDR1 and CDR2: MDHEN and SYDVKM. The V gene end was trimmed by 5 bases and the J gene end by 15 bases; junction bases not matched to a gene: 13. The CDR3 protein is CASSGLAATIPAFF. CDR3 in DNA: TGTGCCAGCAGTGGACTAGCGGCTACAATACCCGCGTTCTTC.

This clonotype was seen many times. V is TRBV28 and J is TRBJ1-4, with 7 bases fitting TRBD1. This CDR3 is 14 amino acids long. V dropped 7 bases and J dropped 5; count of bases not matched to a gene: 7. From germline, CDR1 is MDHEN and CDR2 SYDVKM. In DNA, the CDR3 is TGTGCCAGCACCTACAGGGGAATCAATGAAAAACTGTTTTTT. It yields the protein CASTYRGINEKLFF.

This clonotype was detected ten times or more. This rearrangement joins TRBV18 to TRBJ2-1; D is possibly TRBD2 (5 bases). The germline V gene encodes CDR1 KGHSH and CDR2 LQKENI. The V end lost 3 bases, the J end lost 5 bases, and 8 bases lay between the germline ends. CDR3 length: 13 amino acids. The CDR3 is CASSPVGNNEQFF. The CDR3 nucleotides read TGTGCCAGCTCACCGGTCGGGAACAATGAGCAGTTCTTC. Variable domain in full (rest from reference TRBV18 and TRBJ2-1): NAGVMQNPRHLVRRRGQEARLRCSPMKGHSHVYWYRQLPEEGLKFMVYLQKENIIDESGMPKERFSAEFPKEGPSILRIQQVVRGDSAAYFCASSPVGNNEQFFGPGTRLTVL.

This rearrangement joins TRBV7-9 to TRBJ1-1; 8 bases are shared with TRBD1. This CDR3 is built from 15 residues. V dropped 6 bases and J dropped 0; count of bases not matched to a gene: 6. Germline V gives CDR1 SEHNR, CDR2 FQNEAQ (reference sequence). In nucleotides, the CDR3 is TGTGCCAGCAGACTACAGGGACAGGTGAACACTGAAGCTTTCTTT. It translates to CASRLQGQVNTEAFF.

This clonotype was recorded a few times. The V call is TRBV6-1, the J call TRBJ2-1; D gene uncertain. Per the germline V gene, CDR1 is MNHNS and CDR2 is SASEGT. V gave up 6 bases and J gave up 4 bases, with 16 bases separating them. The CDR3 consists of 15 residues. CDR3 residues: CASSEDGLIYNEQFF. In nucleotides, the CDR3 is TGTGCCAGCAGCGAGGACGGCCTAATTTACAATGAGCAGTTCTTC.

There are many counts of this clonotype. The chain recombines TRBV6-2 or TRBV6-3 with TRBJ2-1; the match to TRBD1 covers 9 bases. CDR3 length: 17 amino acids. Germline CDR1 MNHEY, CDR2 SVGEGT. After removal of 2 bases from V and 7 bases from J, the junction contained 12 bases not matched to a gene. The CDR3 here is CASSYRSDRGLDNEQFF. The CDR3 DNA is TGTGCCAGCAGTTACAGGTCGGACAGGGGTTTGGATAATGAGCAGTTCTTC.

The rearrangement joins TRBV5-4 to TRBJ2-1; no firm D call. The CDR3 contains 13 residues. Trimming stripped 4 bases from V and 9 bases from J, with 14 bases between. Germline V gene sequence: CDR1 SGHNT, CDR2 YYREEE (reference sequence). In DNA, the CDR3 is TGTGCCAGCAGCGAGAAATTTCAAGTTGAGCAGTTCTTC. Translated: CASSEKFQVEQFF.

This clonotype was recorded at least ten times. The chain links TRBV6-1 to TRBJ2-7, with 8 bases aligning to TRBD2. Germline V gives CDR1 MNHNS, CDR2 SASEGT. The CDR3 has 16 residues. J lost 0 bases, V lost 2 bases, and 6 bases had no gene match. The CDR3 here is CASSERSGSSSYEQYF. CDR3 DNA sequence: TGTGCCAGCAGTGAACGAAGCGGGAGCAGCTCCTACGAGCAGTACTTC.

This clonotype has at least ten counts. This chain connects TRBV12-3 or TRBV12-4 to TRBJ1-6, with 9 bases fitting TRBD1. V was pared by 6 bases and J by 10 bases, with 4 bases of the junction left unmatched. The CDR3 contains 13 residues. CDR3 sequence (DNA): TGTGCCAGCAGCGGGACAGGGCGGTCACCCCTCCACTTT. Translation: CASSGTGRSPLHF.

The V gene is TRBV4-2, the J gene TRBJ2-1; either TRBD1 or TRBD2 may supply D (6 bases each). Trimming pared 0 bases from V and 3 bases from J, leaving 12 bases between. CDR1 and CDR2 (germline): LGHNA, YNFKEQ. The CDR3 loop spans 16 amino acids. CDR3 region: CASSQDWGDNYNEQFF. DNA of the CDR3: TGTGCCAGCAGCCAAGATTGGGGGGACAACTACAATGAGCAGTTCTTC.

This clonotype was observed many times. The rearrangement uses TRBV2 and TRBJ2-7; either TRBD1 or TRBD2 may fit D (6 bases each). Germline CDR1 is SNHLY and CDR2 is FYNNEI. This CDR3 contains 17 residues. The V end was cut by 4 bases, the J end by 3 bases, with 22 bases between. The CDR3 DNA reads TGTGCCAGCAGTGGCCCATCTCGGAGGGGGAGAGGCTACGAGCAGTACTTC. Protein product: CASSGPSRRGRGYEQYF.

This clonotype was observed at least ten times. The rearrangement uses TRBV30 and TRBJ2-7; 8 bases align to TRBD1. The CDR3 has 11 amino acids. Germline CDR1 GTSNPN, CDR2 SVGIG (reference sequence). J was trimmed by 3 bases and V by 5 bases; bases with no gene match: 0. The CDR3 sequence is CAWDRGYEQYF. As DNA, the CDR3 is TGTGCCTGGGACAGGGGCTACGAGCAGTACTTC. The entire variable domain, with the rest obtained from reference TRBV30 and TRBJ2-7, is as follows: SQTIHQWPATLVQPVGSPLSLECTVEGTSNPNLYWYRQAAGRGLQLLFYSVGIGQISSEVPQNLSASRPQDRQFILSSKKLLLSDSGFYLCAWDRGYEQYFGPGTRLTVT.

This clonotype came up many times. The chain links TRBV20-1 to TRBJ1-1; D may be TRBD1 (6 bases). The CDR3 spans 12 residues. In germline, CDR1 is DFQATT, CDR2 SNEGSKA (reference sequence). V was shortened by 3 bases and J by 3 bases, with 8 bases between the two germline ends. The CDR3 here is CSASGGYTEAFF. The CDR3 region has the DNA TGCAGTGCTAGTGGGGGCTACACTGAAGCTTTCTTT.

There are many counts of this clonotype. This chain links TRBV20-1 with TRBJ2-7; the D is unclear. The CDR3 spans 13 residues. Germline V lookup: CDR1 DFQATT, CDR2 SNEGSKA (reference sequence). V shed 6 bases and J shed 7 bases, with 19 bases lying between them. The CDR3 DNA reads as TGCAGTGCGCAAACCGGGCCACCGGAGGAGCAGTACTTC. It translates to CSAQTGPPEEQYF.

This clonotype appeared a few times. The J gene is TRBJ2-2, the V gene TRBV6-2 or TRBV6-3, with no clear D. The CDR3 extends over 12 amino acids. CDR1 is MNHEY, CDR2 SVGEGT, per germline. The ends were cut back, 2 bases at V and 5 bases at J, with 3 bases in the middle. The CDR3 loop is CASSYPTGELFF. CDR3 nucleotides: TGTGCCAGCAGTTACCCAACCGGGGAGCTGTTTTTT.

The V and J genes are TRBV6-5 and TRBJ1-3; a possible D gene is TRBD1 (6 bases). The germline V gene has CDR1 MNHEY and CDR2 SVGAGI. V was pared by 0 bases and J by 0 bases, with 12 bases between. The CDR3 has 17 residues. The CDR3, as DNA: TGTGCCAGCAGTTACTCTGTCACAGGGACCTCTGGAAACACCATATATTTT. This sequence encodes CASSYSVTGTSGNTIYF.

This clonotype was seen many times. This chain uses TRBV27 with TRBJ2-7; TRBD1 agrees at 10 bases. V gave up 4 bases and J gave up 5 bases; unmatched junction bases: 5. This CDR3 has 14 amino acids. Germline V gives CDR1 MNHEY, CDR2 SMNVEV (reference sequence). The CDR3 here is CASSSGTGVDEQYF. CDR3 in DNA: TGTGCCAGCAGTTCTGGGACAGGGGTCGACGAGCAGTACTTC.

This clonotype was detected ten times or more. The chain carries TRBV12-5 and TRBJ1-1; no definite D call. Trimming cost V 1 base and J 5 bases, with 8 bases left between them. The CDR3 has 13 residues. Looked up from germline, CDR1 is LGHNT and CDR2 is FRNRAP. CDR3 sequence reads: CASGLEVGTEAFF. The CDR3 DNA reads TGTGCTAGTGGTTTGGAGGTGGGAACTGAAGCTTTCTTT.

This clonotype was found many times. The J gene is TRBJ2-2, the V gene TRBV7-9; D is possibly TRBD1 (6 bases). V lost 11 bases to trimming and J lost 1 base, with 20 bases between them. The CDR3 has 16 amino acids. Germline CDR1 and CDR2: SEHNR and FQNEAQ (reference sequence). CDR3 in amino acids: CAVDPEQGQNTGELFF. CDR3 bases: TGTGCCGTTGACCCTGAACAGGGACAGAACACCGGGGAGCTGTTTTTT.

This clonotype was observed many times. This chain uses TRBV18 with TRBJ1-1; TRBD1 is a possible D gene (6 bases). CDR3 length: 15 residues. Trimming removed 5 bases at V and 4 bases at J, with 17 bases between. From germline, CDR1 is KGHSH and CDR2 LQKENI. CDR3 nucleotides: TGTGCCAGCTCATCGACGGACAGCAGCTCCACTGAAGCTTTCTTT. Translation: CASSSTDSSSTEAFF.

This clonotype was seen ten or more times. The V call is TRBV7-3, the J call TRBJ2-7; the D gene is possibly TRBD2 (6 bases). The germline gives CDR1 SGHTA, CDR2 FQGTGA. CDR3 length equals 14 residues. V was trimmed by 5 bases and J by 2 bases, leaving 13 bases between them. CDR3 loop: CASSPSGRTYEQYF. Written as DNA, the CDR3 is TGTGCCAGCAGCCCCTCCGGGAGAACCTACGAGCAGTACTTC.